Given below is one T cell receptor (beta chain) in context. Its antigen is undetermined. Sequencing used immunoSEQ multiplex PCR; TCRdb keeps in-frame clones, though not all of them. In the table there are 40,000 or so clones, approximately 84% of which are singletons. This specimen comes from a study of OX40 agonist ivuxolimab in advanced cancers. Looking at the study overall: Partial response was recorded in three patients: one hepatocellular carcinoma and two cutaneous melanoma cases. Study-wide points: More expanded clones were seen, on average, in CD8+ T cells than in CD4+. At doses 0.1 to 3.0 mg/kg, CD4+ and CD8+ clones expanded.

The V and J ends lost 4 bases and 8 bases respectively, with 12 bases between them. Germline V gene sequence: CDR1 SGHDT, CDR2 YYEEEE. The CDR3 is made up of 12 amino acids. The receptor was isolated from an adult with an advanced solid tumor such as melanoma, head and neck, liver or kidney cancer. This chain connects TRBV5-6 to TRBJ1-2; D remains ambiguous. The input for sequencing was CD4+ or CD8+ T cells sorted from blood, taken in a trial of the OX40 agonist ivuxolimab. CDR3 sequence: CASSPTSRGYTF. The CDR3 DNA sequence: TGTGCCAGCAGCCCGACTTCGCGGGGCTACACCTTC.